The 29 T cell receptor beta chains below all came from one sample that was sequenced in a study of CD8 T cells in ankylosing spondylitis. The study, taken as a whole, reports: Characteristic of ankylosing spondylitis blood, it appeared, was a TCR beta motif comprising about eight highly homologous variants.

TCRdb passed the 5' RACE reads through MiXCR, listing each CDR3 protein once. This sample has some 800,000 distinct CDR3 sequences, with 10% to 15% found just once. Their recognized antigens are unknown. The material sequenced was blood, either unsorted or a sorted T cell fraction (not recorded which). The receptors originated from a male donor with ankylosing spondylitis.

The sample holds many counts of this clonotype. The rearrangement joins TRBV10-3 to TRBJ2-2; D is unclear. Trimming left V 5 bases short and J 0 bases short, with 10 bases between. The CDR3 has 15 residues. Germline V lookup: CDR1 ENHRY, CDR2 SYGVKD. The CDR3 region is CAISSGRANTGELFF. CDR3 DNA sequence: TGTGCCATCAGTTCCGGACGAGCGAACACCGGGGAGCTGTTTTTT.

The chain employs TRBV4-2 and TRBJ2-2; D remains ambiguous. This CDR3 has 13 residues. Trimming took off 0 bases at V and 9 bases at J, with 8 bases between the two ends. Germline V lookup: CDR1 LGHNA, CDR2 YNFKEQ. The CDR3 here is CASSQDPYRELFF. CDR3 DNA sequence: TGTGCCAGCAGCCAAGATCCCTACAGGGAGCTGTTTTTT.

The table lists this clonotype with a few counts. The gene calls are TRBV5-6 and TRBJ1-2; no clear D gene. The length of the CDR3 is 15 residues. CDR1 and CDR2 from the germline V gene are SGHDT and YYEEEE. With 2 bases removed from V and 0 bases from J, the gap between germline ends came to 11 bases. CDR3 sequence: CASSFKGRPNYGYTF. The CDR3 DNA reads TGTGCCAGCAGCTTTAAAGGGCGACCTAACTATGGCTACACCTTC.

This clonotype came up a few times. V usage is TRBV4-3 and J usage is TRBJ2-1; 11 nucleotides align to TRBD2. The CDR3 totals 17 residues. Germline V CDR1 and CDR2: LGHNA, YSLEER. The ends lost 0 bases at V and 8 bases at J; junction bases unmatched: 9. DNA for the CDR3: TGCGCCAGCAGCCAAGATCGCCTAGCGGGAGGTGTCGATGAGCAGTTCTTC. It yields the protein CASSQDRLAGGVDEQFF.

This clonotype has a handful of counts. This chain connects TRBV20-1 to TRBJ1-1, with D possibly matching TRBD1 (5 bases). Trimming took off 7 bases at V and 5 bases at J, with 17 bases between the two ends. This CDR3 has 13 amino acids. Germline V gene data show CDR1 as DFQATT and CDR2 as SNEGSKA (reference sequence). CDR3 DNA sequence: TGCAGTGGAACGCCACAGGTTTATACTGAAGCTTTCTTT. Residues: CSGTPQVYTEAFF.

The CDR3 bases are TGCAGTGCTAGAAGGGGGGGCGCGAGTGATTCACCCCTCCACTTT. As protein: CSARRGGASDSPLHF. This chain connects TRBV20-1 to TRBJ1-6; weak D call: TRBD1 (6 bases). Trimming took off 2 bases at V and 8 bases at J, with 16 bases between the two ends. This CDR3 region has 15 residues. From germline, CDR1 is DFQATT and CDR2 SNEGSKA (reference sequence).

The chain links TRBV5-1 to TRBJ1-1, with 10 bases identical to TRBD1. This CDR3 has 15 amino acids. J lost 1 base, V lost 0 bases, and 0 bases had no gene match. Germline-derived CDR1 and CDR2 are SGHRS and YFSETQ. The CDR3 DNA follows: TGCGCCAGCAGCTTGGGACAGGGGGCGAACACTGAAGCTTTCTTT. The encoded protein is CASSLGQGANTEAFF.

In regard to this clonotype: Since no conserved phenylalanine or tryptophan closes the CDR3, a read error is the likely cause. The V call is TRBV5-1, the J call TRBJ1-1; D unresolved. The germline V gene encodes CDR1 SGHRS and CDR2 YFSETQ. V was shortened by 4 bases and J by 1 base, with 11 bases between the two germline ends. The CDR3 has 14 residues. CDR3 protein: CASSAQESNTEAFI. DNA of the CDR3: TGCGCCAGCAGCGCTCAGGAATCGAACACTGAAGCTTTCATT.

This chain links TRBV12-3 or TRBV12-4 with TRBJ2-7; weak D call: TRBD2 (6 bases). With 3 bases removed from V and 9 bases from J, the gap between germline ends came to 9 bases. This CDR3 is 11 amino acids long. The CDR3 DNA sequence: TGTGCCAGCAGTTTCGGGGGAATGCAGTACTTC. The encoded protein is CASSFGGMQYF.

The sample holds a few counts of this clonotype. The gene calls are TRBV28 and TRBJ2-7; a possible D gene is TRBD1 (6 bases). Germline V gene sequence: CDR1 MDHEN, CDR2 SYDVKM. There are 16 residues in the CDR3. The germline V and J ends were trimmed by 5 bases and 0 bases, with 17 bases remaining between them. In DNA, the CDR3 is TGTGCCAGCAGTCTACAGGGCAGTTTGAGCTCCTACGAGCAGTACTTC. As protein: CASSLQGSLSSYEQYF.

This clonotype was seen only a few times. V usage is TRBV20-1 and J usage is TRBJ2-2; TRBD2 matches at 8 bases. Germline-derived CDR1 and CDR2 are DFQATT and SNEGSKA (reference sequence). The CDR3 runs 16 residues. The V segment lost 0 bases and the J segment 5 bases; nucleotides outside the gene matches: 8. This CDR3 is CSARDRAGVRTGELFF. The DNA for the CDR3 is TGCAGTGCTAGAGATCGAGCGGGAGTAAGAACCGGGGAGCTGTTTTTT.

This clonotype was counted at least ten times. This chain joins TRBV6-2 or TRBV6-3 and TRBJ1-1; D is ambiguous. CDR3 length: 16 residues. V was cut by 6 bases and J by 6 bases, with 23 bases left in between. Germline CDR1 and CDR2: MNHEY and SVGEGT. The CDR3: CASSSGLASSRPEAFF. The CDR3 nucleotides read TGTGCCAGCAGCTCCGGACTAGCTTCGAGCCGGCCTGAAGCTTTCTTT.

This chain joins TRBV9 and TRBJ2-2; 11 nucleotides align to TRBD1. V lost 4 bases to trimming and J lost 4 bases; unmatched junction nucleotides: 15. This CDR3 comprises 19 residues. Germline-derived CDR1 and CDR2 are SGDLS and YYNGEE. The CDR3 protein is CASSSRMDRGRRGTGELFF. For the CDR3, the DNA is TGTGCCAGCAGCTCTAGGATGGACAGGGGGCGCCGGGGCACCGGGGAGCTGTTTTTT.

Many counts were recorded for this clonotype. The chain combines TRBV5-1 with TRBJ2-5, with D tentatively TRBD2 (5 bases). V shed 5 bases and J shed 2 bases, with 10 bases lying between them. Germline V gene sequence: CDR1 SGHRS, CDR2 YFSETQ. The CDR3 is 13 residues long. The DNA of the CDR3 is TGCGCCAGCAGGGAGACGGGGCAAGAGACCCAGTACTTC. Translation gives CASRETGQETQYF.

This clonotype was seen a few times. The chain has TRBV6-2 or TRBV6-3 and TRBJ2-1; D may be TRBD2 (6 bases). The CDR3 totals 17 residues. V lost 5 bases, J lost 8 bases, and 25 bases lay in between. Germline lookup yields CDR1 MNHEY and CDR2 SVGEGT. CDR3 nucleotide sequence: TGTGCCAGCAGTGAGTCCCGCTTTTCGGGGGTTATGGATGAGCAGTTCTTC. It translates to CASSESRFSGVMDEQFF.

V gene TRBV20-1 combines with J gene TRBJ2-5, with D tentatively TRBD2 (6 bases). The CDR3 runs to 15 residues. V was cut by 1 base and J by 0 bases, with 12 bases left in between. Germline V gives CDR1 DFQATT, CDR2 SNEGSKA (reference sequence). The CDR3 loop is CSARGLEIYQETQYF. The CDR3 DNA sequence: TGCAGTGCTAGAGGACTAGAGATCTACCAAGAGACCCAGTACTTC.

This clonotype was observed many times. The chain joins TRBV7-2 to TRBJ2-7, with D perhaps matching TRBD1 (5 bases). The germline V and J ends were trimmed by 5 bases and 4 bases, with 15 bases remaining between them. The CDR3 contains 14 residues. CDR1 and CDR2 from the germline V gene are SGHTA and FQGNSA. The CDR3 DNA reads as TGTGCCAGCAGCCCGACAGTGTCTGGATACGAGCAGTACTTC. Protein product: CASSPTVSGYEQYF.

This clonotype was observed a few times. V gene TRBV20-1 combines with J gene TRBJ2-5, with D possibly being TRBD1 or TRBD2 (6 bases each). The ends were cut back, 4 bases at V and 1 base at J, with 16 bases in the middle. Germline values: CDR1 DFQATT, CDR2 SNEGSKA (reference sequence). CDR3 length: 15 amino acids. CDR3 amino acids: CSAILVGGLQETQYF. The CDR3 region has the DNA TGCAGTGCTATTCTGGTAGGGGGGCTCCAAGAGACCCAGTACTTC.

A few counts support this clonotype. For the CDR3, the DNA is TGTGCCAGCAGCCCAAAGGACTGGGGCGAAAAACTGTTTTTT. Protein product: CASSPKDWGEKLFF. The chain joins TRBV11-2 to TRBJ1-4; a weak D match, TRBD1 (5 bases). This CDR3 has 14 residues. Trimming stripped 5 bases from V and 8 bases from J, with 15 bases between. The germline V gene has CDR1 SGHAT and CDR2 FQNNGV.

In its sample, this clonotype was seen many times. The chain uses TRBV4-3 and TRBJ1-1; D perhaps matches TRBD1 (6 bases). Germline CDR1 reads LGHNA; CDR2 reads YSLEER. The CDR3 has 14 residues. V gave up 1 base and J gave up 6 bases, with 12 bases separating them. CDR3 DNA sequence: TGCGCCAGCAGCCAAGTTAGGGGGGAAGCTGAAGCTTTCTTT. This translates into CASSQVRGEAEAFF.

This clonotype was counted between two and nine times. This chain connects TRBV7-2 to TRBJ1-2; weak D call: TRBD1 (5 bases). Trimming removed 5 bases at V and 1 base at J, with 17 bases between. Germline CDR1 SGHTA, CDR2 FQGNSA. CDR3 size: 16 residues. Here the CDR3 reads CASSPRGDHVNYGYTF. CDR3 nucleotide sequence: TGTGCCAGCAGCCCCAGAGGGGATCATGTTAACTATGGCTACACCTTC. Full variable domain (rest looked up from reference TRBV7-2 and TRBJ1-2): GAGVSQSPSNKVTEKGKDVELRCDPISGHTALYWYRQSLGQGLEFLIYFQGNSAPDKSGLPSDRFSAERTGGSVSTLTIQRTQQEDSAVYLCASSPRGDHVNYGYTFGSGTRLTVV.

Only a few counts were recorded for this clonotype. This chain uses TRBV20-1 with TRBJ2-1; a possible D gene is TRBD1 (6 bases). This CDR3 comprises 14 residues. V was trimmed by 6 bases and J by 5 bases, leaving 17 bases between them. The germline gives CDR1 DFQATT, CDR2 SNEGSKA (reference sequence). CDR3 in DNA: TGCAGTGCCAAAAGGCCAGGGGCTAACAATGAGCAGTTCTTC. This sequence encodes CSAKRPGANNEQFF.

This clonotype was seen only a few times. This chain uses TRBV7-2 with TRBJ2-1; D unresolved. V dropped 5 bases and J dropped 3 bases, with 14 bases sitting between them. Per germline, CDR1 SGHTA and CDR2 FQGNSA. The CDR3 spans 15 residues. CDR3 bases: TGTGCCAGCAGCGCGGACCGAGGCTTCTACAATGAGCAGTTCTTC. Translation: CASSADRGFYNEQFF.

The table lists this clonotype with many counts. The chain joins TRBV5-6 to TRBJ2-5; the D gene could be TRBD1 or TRBD2 (5 bases each). V lost 8 bases, J lost 4 bases, and 15 bases lay in between. The CDR3 runs to 13 residues. Germline CDR1 reads SGHDT; CDR2 reads YYEEEE. CDR3 sequence reads: CASSRGVSETQYF. The CDR3 nucleotides are TGTGCCAGTTCACGAGGGGTTTCAGAGACCCAGTACTTC.

This clonotype was detected a few times. The rearrangement joins TRBV20-1 to TRBJ2-1, with D unclear. The CDR3 sequence is 13 residues long. Trimming left V 6 bases short and J 12 bases short, with 21 bases between. Germline CDR1 is DFQATT and CDR2 is SNEGSKA (reference sequence). CDR3 amino acids: CSAHQIRSFVQFF. The DNA for the CDR3 is TGCAGTGCCCACCAAATCAGATCGTTCGTGCAGTTCTTC.

J is TRBJ1-4 and V is TRBV19; the D gene is possibly TRBD1 (5 bases). This CDR3 contains 15 residues. V lost 2 bases, J lost 7 bases, and 14 bases lay in between. Looked up from germline, CDR1 is LNHDA and CDR2 is SQIVND (reference sequence). The CDR3 here is CASSITSQGGEKLFF. The CDR3 DNA reads as TGTGCCAGTAGTATAACTTCCCAGGGCGGTGAAAAACTGTTTTTT.

The CDR3 region is CASSFDGLGGYTF. CDR3 nucleotides: TGTGCCAGCAGCTTCGACGGCCTGGGGGGCTACACCTTC. This chain joins TRBV5-5 and TRBJ1-2, with D unresolved. Trimming removed 2 bases at V and 8 bases at J, with 13 bases between. The V gene's germline CDR1 is SGHKS and CDR2 YYEKEE (reference sequence). The CDR3 spans 13 residues.

This chain connects TRBV20-1 to TRBJ2-5; tentative D call: TRBD2 (6 bases). V lost 5 bases and J lost 1, with 11 bases in between. The CDR3 is 13 amino acids. In germline, CDR1 is DFQATT, CDR2 SNEGSKA (reference sequence). CDR3 in amino acids: CSAELRGQETQYF. CDR3 nucleotide sequence: TGCAGTGCTGAGCTGCGGGGCCAAGAGACCCAGTACTTC.

V is TRBV5-4 and J is TRBJ2-2, with 14 nucleotides matching TRBD2. The CDR3 sequence is 17 residues long. Germline CDR1 SGHNT, CDR2 YYREEE (reference sequence). V was pared by 8 bases and J by 6 bases, with 12 bases of the junction left unmatched. CDR3 in amino acids: CASKPGLAGDGAGELFF. In DNA, the CDR3 is TGTGCCAGTAAGCCGGGACTAGCGGGAGACGGCGCCGGGGAGCTGTTTTTT.